The following is a T cell receptor (beta chain) sequence with its context. This specimen belongs to a study of blood T cell repertoires in COVID-19. At the level of the study: Acute and convalescent COVID-19 specimens originated in the United States, Italy and Spain.

In the original workflow: Reference gene primer amplification gave nucleated cell count estimates. TCRdb's copy holds only in-frame clones and misses some; the assay was immunoSEQ multiplex PCR. V and J calls and clone size are those listed in that table; D and trimming were worked out from the DNA. The sample gives over 150,000 clones, more than 70% of which show up once; around 17% is in the top ten. Enrolled during active infection, Seattle patients were then followed longitudinally. Trimming pared 4 bases from V and 0 bases from J, leaving 8 bases between. Germline V gene data show CDR1 as SGHRS and CDR2 as YFSETQ. CDR3 length: 13 residues.

The V gene is TRBV5-1, the J gene TRBJ2-7; TRBD1 is a possible D gene (6 bases). The sample taken for sequencing was peripheral blood. The TCR comes from a man in his fifties or sixties with COVID-19, enrolled during active disease. CDR3 coding DNA: TGCGCCAGCAGCGGACAGAGCTCCTACGAGCAGTACTTC. Encoded protein: CASSGQSSYEQYF.